Below are 32 T cell receptor beta chains sequenced from a single sample in a study of regulatory T cells in long-lasting Graves disease. The time point is: persistent/refractory GD, antithyroid drugs over 5 years with positive TRAb. The authors made the TCR library using RNA they extracted from PBMCs. Assembly of TCR beta libraries relied on iRepertoire HTBI primers together with Arm-PCR of CDR3 regions. TCRdb processed the multiplex PCR reads anew with MiXCR; each CDR3 protein has one entry. The data contain about 450,000 distinct CDR3 sequences, less than 25% of them singletons. This sample comprised peripheral blood mononuclear cells (PBMCs), obtained when the disease was refractory, from a patient treated with antithyroid drugs. These receptors all come from a female donor with Graves disease.

The chain uses TRBV12-3 or TRBV12-4 and TRBJ2-2; D perhaps matches TRBD1 (6 bases). V was trimmed by 3 bases and J by 6 bases, leaving 14 bases between them. The CDR3 runs to 15 residues. CDR3 in amino acids: CASSFLMAGAGELFF. In DNA, the CDR3 is TGTGCCAGCAGTTTTTTAATGGCAGGGGCCGGGGAGCTGTTTTTT.

This chain links TRBV27 with TRBJ2-3; 10 bases align to TRBD2. CDR1 and CDR2 from the germline V gene are MNHEY and SMNVEV (reference sequence). V trimming: 5 bases; J trimming: 2 bases; junction bases outside the gene matches: 4. The CDR3 covers 15 residues. Written as DNA, the CDR3 is TGTGCCAGCAGTCCCGGGACTAGCGCCACAGATACGCAGTATTTT. The encoded protein is CASSPGTSATDTQYF.

This clonotype was observed a few times. The rearrangement uses TRBV3-1 and TRBJ2-3; 9 bases line up with TRBD2. Germline CDR1 is LGHDT and CDR2 is YNNKEL (reference sequence). With 3 bases clipped from V and 3 bases from J, the junction kept 4 bases outside the gene matches. This CDR3 spans 15 amino acids. The CDR3 loop reads CASSHGGRETDTQYF. The DNA of the CDR3 is TGTGCCAGCAGCCACGGCGGGAGGGAAACAGATACGCAGTATTTT.

This clonotype has a count of ten or more. The chain joins TRBV2 to TRBJ2-7; 11 nucleotides line up with TRBD2. The germline gives CDR1 SNHLY, CDR2 FYNNEI. With 3 bases clipped from V and 5 bases from J, the junction kept 6 bases outside the gene matches. CDR3 size: 15 residues. Here the CDR3 reads CASSEVTSGIDEQYF. The DNA of the CDR3 is TGTGCCAGCAGTGAGGTGACTAGCGGGATCGACGAGCAGTACTTC.

The rearrangement joins TRBV30 to TRBJ2-2, with 7 bases matching TRBD2. The CDR3 covers 16 residues. The ends lost 0 bases at V and 1 base at J; junction bases unmatched: 5. Germline V gives CDR1 GTSNPN, CDR2 SVGIG (reference sequence). CDR3 residues: CAWSVKLALNTGELFF. The CDR3 nucleotides read TGTGCCTGGAGTGTAAAACTAGCGTTGAACACCGGGGAGCTGTTTTTT.

The chain employs TRBV10-3 and TRBJ1-5; possible D gene TRBD1, 5 bases. This CDR3 region has 18 residues. The ends were cut back, 2 bases at V and 1 base at J, with 18 bases in the middle. The germline V gene encodes CDR1 ENHRY and CDR2 SYGVKD. The CDR3 DNA reads as TGTGCCATCAGTGAGGAAGTACAGGTAAAAGCCAGCAATCAGCCCCAGCATTTT. As protein: CAISEEVQVKASNQPQHF.

This clonotype was seen at least ten times. The V and J genes are TRBV2 and TRBJ1-1, with a tentative D call TRBD1 (6 bases). V was pared by 1 base and J by 4 bases, with 13 bases between. This CDR3 is 15 amino acids long. In germline, CDR1 is SNHLY, CDR2 FYNNEI. CDR3 loop: CASSEEGGRSTEAFF. For the CDR3, the DNA is TGTGCCAGCAGTGAAGAGGGGGGGAGGTCCACTGAAGCTTTCTTT.

In this sample, this clonotype turned up many times. The rearrangement uses TRBV16 and TRBJ2-5, with D hard to call. The germline V gene has CDR1 KGHSY and CDR2 FQNENV. Trimming took 1 base from V and 0 from J, leaving 3 bases between them. CDR3 length equals 13 residues. The CDR3: CASSQLDQETQYF. The CDR3 DNA is TGTGCCAGCAGCCAATTGGACCAAGAGACCCAGTACTTC.

This clonotype showed up many times. This rearrangement joins TRBV28 to TRBJ1-2; D gene uncertain. Germline assignment: CDR1 MDHEN and CDR2 SYDVKM. CDR3 length: 13 amino acids. Trimming stripped 7 bases from V and 0 bases from J, with 9 bases between. The CDR3 loop reads CASMTRANYGYTF. DNA of the CDR3: TGTGCCAGCATGACGAGAGCTAACTATGGCTACACCTTC.

This rearrangement joins TRBV7-2 to TRBJ2-1; weak D call: TRBD1 (5 bases). Between the trimmed V and J ends, which lost 6 bases and 7 bases, there was a span of 16 bases. The V gene's germline CDR1 is SGHTA and CDR2 FQGNSA. CDR3 length: 14 residues. In DNA form, the CDR3 reads TGTGCCAGCAGACGATCAGGGTCCCCAAATGAGCAGTTCTTC. Encoded protein: CASRRSGSPNEQFF.

This clonotype came up many times. V is TRBV6-1 and J is TRBJ2-7; 9 bases are shared with TRBD2. V gave up 6 bases and J gave up 4 bases; unmatched junction bases: 7. The CDR3 length is 14 residues. Germline values: CDR1 MNHNS, CDR2 SASEGT. CDR3 amino acids: CASRGLAFFYEQYF. The CDR3 DNA sequence: TGTGCCAGCAGGGGACTAGCCTTCTTTTACGAGCAGTACTTC.

The gene calls are TRBV6-1 and TRBJ2-5; 8 bases are shared with TRBD1. The CDR3 loop spans 23 amino acids. Germline CDR1 MNHNS, CDR2 SASEGT. Losses at the gene ends were 5 bases for V and 5 bases for J; bases not matched to a gene: 34. The CDR3 protein is CASSRHKVVGSGQARPTYETQYF. DNA for the CDR3: TGTGCCAGCAGTCGACACAAAGTAGTTGGATCGGGACAGGCTCGTCCGACGTATGAGACCCAGTACTTC.

The chain has TRBV3-1 and TRBJ2-2; D may be TRBD2 (5 bases). Looked up from germline, CDR1 is LGHDT and CDR2 is YNNKEL (reference sequence). V lost 3 bases, J lost 5 bases, and 10 bases lay in between. CDR3 length: 14 residues. The CDR3 region has the DNA TGTGCCAGCAGCCATGACTGGAGGACCGGGGAGCTGTTTTTT. Amino acid sequence: CASSHDWRTGELFF.

The table lists this clonotype with many counts. The V call is TRBV12-3 or TRBV12-4, the J call TRBJ1-4, with TRBD1 identical over 8 bases. After removal of 1 base from V and 7 bases from J, the junction contained 2 bases not matched to a gene. This CDR3 spans 14 amino acids. The CDR3 spells CASSLGTGFEKLFF. The CDR3 coding sequence is TGTGCCAGCAGTTTAGGGACAGGGTTTGAAAAACTGTTTTTT.

The J gene is TRBJ1-1, the V gene TRBV5-1; TRBD1 matches at 7 bases. V was clipped by 0 bases and J by 0 bases; unmatched bases: 11. CDR1 is SGHRS, CDR2 YFSETQ, per germline. The CDR3 length is 18 residues. CDR3 bases: TGCGCCAGCAGCTTGGCCAGACAGGGAGTAAGTTTGAACACTGAAGCTTTCTTT. Translation: CASSLARQGVSLNTEAFF.

This clonotype was found many times. The V call is TRBV29-1, the J call TRBJ2-5, with 8 bases matching TRBD1. This CDR3 has 12 amino acids. Germline V gives CDR1 SQVTM, CDR2 ANQGSEA. With V trimmed by 6 bases and J by 2 bases, 2 bases remained unmatched. CDR3 loop: CSVDRGQETQYF. The CDR3, as DNA: TGCAGCGTCGACAGGGGACAAGAGACCCAGTACTTC.

The table lists this clonotype with many counts. The chain joins TRBV28 to TRBJ2-7, with D perhaps TRBD2 (5 bases). Germline-derived CDR1 and CDR2 are MDHEN and SYDVKM. V was clipped by 2 bases and J by 5 bases, with 13 bases between them. There are 14 residues in the CDR3. The CDR3 DNA reads as TGTGCCAGCAGTTTAGGCGGGCGCGCAGACGAGCAGTACTTC. Protein product: CASSLGGRADEQYF. Drawing the rest from reference TRBV28 and TRBJ2-7, the complete variable domain is DVKVTQSSRYLVKRTGEKVFLECVQDMDHENMFWYRQDPGLGLRLIYFSYDVKMKEKGDIPEGYSVSREKKERFSLILESASTNQTSMYLCASSLGGRADEQYFGPGTRLTVT.

This clonotype occurred many times. The chain joins TRBV27 to TRBJ1-1; D call uncertain. CDR1 MNHEY and CDR2 SMNVEV come from the germline V gene (reference sequence). The V gene lost 4 bases and the J gene lost 0 bases, with 15 bases spanning the gap. CDR3 size: 16 residues. For the CDR3, the DNA is TGTGCCAGCAGTTATACGAAACTCGGGCTGAACACTGAAGCTTTCTTT. Amino acids: CASSYTKLGLNTEAFF.

Concerning this clonotype itself: This may stem from a read error, because a much larger clone lies one nucleotide away. CDR3 bases: TGTGCCAGCGGAGGGGGAGCTAATGAAAAACCGTTTTTT. Translated, it gives CASGGGANEKPFF. This chain joins TRBV28 and TRBJ1-4, with D possibly TRBD1 on 6 matching bases. In germline, CDR1 is MDHEN, CDR2 SYDVKM. The CDR3 totals 13 residues.

This clonotype was counted between two and nine times. The chain recombines TRBV5-4 with TRBJ2-4, with D maybe TRBD1 (6 bases). Germline assignment: CDR1 SGHNT and CDR2 YYREEE (reference sequence). The V end lost 1 base, the J end lost 0 bases, and 14 bases lay between the germline ends. CDR3 length: 17 amino acids. This CDR3 reads CASSLYVTGLAKNIQYF. CDR3 bases: TGTGCCAGCAGCTTGTATGTGACAGGCCTAGCCAAAAACATTCAGTACTTC.

V is TRBV7-3 and J is TRBJ2-2, with 8 bases fitting TRBD2. J was trimmed by 4 bases and V by 1 base; bases with no gene match: 2. This CDR3 region has 15 residues. Germline assignment: CDR1 SGHTA and CDR2 FQGTGA. CDR3 DNA sequence: TGTGCCAGCAGCTTAATTGGGACTAGCACCGGGGAGCTGTTTTTT. Translated, it gives CASSLIGTSTGELFF.

This clonotype was observed at least ten times. This chain joins TRBV27 and TRBJ2-7; D is ambiguous. With 5 bases removed from V and 2 bases from J, the gap between germline ends came to 10 bases. The CDR3 runs 13 residues. In germline, CDR1 is MNHEY, CDR2 SMNVEV (reference sequence). The CDR3: CASSLLGTYEQYF. CDR3 nucleotide sequence: TGTGCCAGCAGTCTATTGGGAACCTACGAGCAGTACTTC.

This clonotype was seen repeatedly, ten times or more. The V and J genes are TRBV28 and TRBJ2-7; D gene unclear. Germline loops: CDR1 MDHEN, CDR2 SYDVKM. The CDR3 sequence is 11 residues long. Trimming pared 3 bases from V and 5 bases from J, leaving 5 bases between. CDR3 nucleotides: TGTGCCAGCAGTTTGCCTAACGAGCAGTACTTC. Its translation is CASSLPNEQYF.

This clonotype was counted between two and nine times. V usage is TRBV20-1 and J usage is TRBJ2-7, with 13 bases lining up with TRBD2. V was pared by 5 bases and J by 6 bases, with 10 bases of the junction left unmatched. The germline CDR1 and CDR2 sequences are DFQATT and SNEGSKA (reference sequence). This CDR3 region has 15 residues. CDR3 nucleotides: TGCAGTGCTCCGCGGACTAGCGGGAGATGGAGCGAGCAGTACTTC. Its protein product is CSAPRTSGRWSEQYF.

A few counts support this clonotype. The chain combines TRBV19 with TRBJ2-5; TRBD2 is a possible D gene (6 bases). The V end was cut by 2 bases, the J end by 2 bases, with 18 bases between. This CDR3 contains 17 residues. Per the germline V gene, CDR1 is LNHDA and CDR2 is SQIVND (reference sequence). The CDR3 sequence is CASSIYPVLGGQETQYF. The CDR3 DNA reads as TGTGCCAGTAGTATATACCCCGTTTTGGGGGGACAAGAGACCCAGTACTTC.

The V and J genes are TRBV13 and TRBJ2-3, with D possibly called TRBD1 or TRBD2 (6 bases each). Germline CDR1 is PRHDT and CDR2 is FYEKMQ (reference sequence). Trimming left V 4 bases short and J 11 bases short, with 10 bases between. CDR3 length: 11 residues. The CDR3 DNA reads as TGTGCCAGCAGCTCAGGGGACTGGCAGTATTTT. It yields the protein CASSSGDWQYF. The full variable domain, with the rest looked up from reference TRBV13 and TRBJ2-3, is AAGVIQSPRHLIKEKRETATLKCYPIPRHDTVYWYQQGPGQDPQFLISFYEKMQSDKGSIPDRFSAQQFSDYHSELNMSSLELGDSALYFCASSSGDWQYFGPGTRLTVL.

At least ten counts were recorded for this clonotype. The chain carries TRBV12-3 or TRBV12-4 and TRBJ1-2; maybe TRBD1 (5 bases). V dropped 5 bases and J dropped 1 base, with 8 bases sitting between them. The CDR3 has 13 amino acids. The CDR3 sequence: CASSETDNYGYTF. As DNA, the CDR3 is TGTGCCAGCAGTGAGACAGATAACTATGGCTACACCTTC.

This clonotype was observed a few times. The V gene is TRBV20-1, the J gene TRBJ1-2; D is perhaps TRBD1 (5 bases). Deletions cut 0 bases from V and 3 bases from J, with 14 bases between. The CDR3 is 15 residues long. CDR1 is DFQATT and CDR2 is SNEGSKA in the germline V gene (reference sequence). The DNA for the CDR3 is TGCAGTGCTAGAGATTCCGGCAGGGCCCACTATGGCTACACCTTC. The encoded protein is CSARDSGRAHYGYTF.

The rearrangement links TRBV2 to TRBJ2-5; a weak D match, TRBD2 (6 bases). V lost 6 bases and J lost 4, with 21 bases in between. The CDR3 totals 16 residues. Germline V gene lookup returns CDR1 SNHLY and CDR2 FYNNEI. In DNA, the CDR3 is TGTGCCAGCAGCCGAGCGGCTAGCGTGTTGAGAGAGACCCAGTACTTC. Translated, it gives CASSRAASVLRETQYF.

This clonotype was observed many times. The chain carries TRBV11-2 and TRBJ2-2; 12 bases agree with TRBD2. The CDR3 has 19 residues. The germline V gene has CDR1 SGHAT and CDR2 FQNNGV. The V segment lost 5 bases and the J segment 0 bases; nucleotides outside the gene matches: 10. CDR3 coding DNA: TGTGCCAGCAGCCCAACCAGGCTAGCGGGAGGGTCGAACACCGGGGAGCTGTTTTTT. It translates to CASSPTRLAGGSNTGELFF.

On this clonotype itself: A much larger clonotype is one base distant, so this may be a read error. The gene calls are TRBV13 and TRBJ2-5, with a possible D match to TRBD2 (5 bases). The CDR3 spans 13 residues. The germline V gene encodes CDR1 PRHDT and CDR2 FYEKMQ (reference sequence). CDR3 residues: CANSFGIQETQYF. The CDR3 bases are TGTGCCAACAGCTTCGGGATCCAAGAGACCCAGTACTTC.

This clonotype was observed at least ten times. The V gene is TRBV7-8, the J gene TRBJ1-6, with D uncertain. V dropped 6 bases and J dropped 0 bases, with 12 bases sitting between them. Germline CDR1 reads SGHVS; CDR2 reads FQNEAQ. This CDR3 comprises 16 residues. The CDR3 DNA reads TGTGCCAGCAGTCCCTTAGGGAGCTCCTATAATTCACCCCTCCACTTT. Its protein is CASSPLGSSYNSPLHF.